This note documents a single TCR beta chain sequence. Its antigen has not been determined. The input lacks base qualities; no much larger clone sits a single base away. Library preparation used the immunoSEQ multiplex PCR assay. TCRdb mirrors the immuneACCESS table, restricted to in-frame sequences. Some clones are absent from its copies; in checked studies, under half trace to an unresolved V gene, and the reason for the others is unknown. Counted in this sample were 35,000 to 50,000 clones; about 87% of them appeared once. The ten top clones hold around 1% of the sample. This sample stems from a study of T cell changes during pregnancy in multiple sclerosis (dated by TCRdb to between 2017 and 2020). Broadly, across the study: Changes in the T cell repertoire over the course of pregnancy were examined in this study in women with multiple sclerosis.

Its CDR3 holds 13 amino acids, cysteine through phenylalanine. Only the CDR3 DNA is retained, 39 bases long and in frame from the first base. The V and J ends are trimmed by 7 bases and 0 bases, leaving 9 bases between them. CDR1 and CDR2 were assigned from the germline V gene (reference sequence) as LNHDA and SQIVND. The sample in question was CD4+ T cells from peripheral blood mononuclear cells, obtained in the second trimester of pregnancy. This clonotype originated in a female donor with multiple sclerosis, enrolled in a pregnancy study. The sequence links TRBV19 to TRBJ1-1; there is no confident call for the D gene. CDR3 loop: CASNRRLNTEAFF. The sequenced DNA is TGTGCCAGTAATCGGAGGCTGAACACTGAAGCTTTCTTT. Full variable domain (CDR3 extended with the reference TRBV19 and TRBJ1-1 proteins): DGGITQSPKYLFRKEGQNVTLSCEQNLNHDAMYWYRQDPGQGLRLIYYSQIVNDFQKGDIAEGYSVSREKKESFPLTVTSAQKNPTAFYLCASNRRLNTEAFFGQGTRLTVV.